The 20 T cell receptor beta chains reported below all come from one sample, sequenced in a study of T cell repertoires in aging, cancer and after chemotherapy. Multiplex touch-down PCR with TRB-A/B primers amplified rearranged V-D-J TRB sequences. TCRdb called the multiplex PCR reads again in MiXCR, with one record for every CDR3 protein. The data hold 5,000 to 6,000 distinct CDR3 sequences, with around 26% observed a single time. Amplification of TCR beta used genomic DNA extracted from peripheral blood. Sequencing was done on a sample of blood. The receptors shown here come from a human donor in good health.

This clonotype rates as medium-sized. The chain uses TRBV6-5 and TRBJ2-7, with D maybe TRBD1 (5 bases). Per germline, CDR1 MNHEY and CDR2 SVGAGI. V lost 3 bases and J 3 bases, leaving 12 bases between the germline ends. This CDR3 has 14 residues. The CDR3 reads CASSYPDMFYEQYF. In DNA, the CDR3 is TGTGCCAGCAGTTATCCGGACATGTTCTACGAGCAGTACTTC.

This clonotype was observed a handful of times. The J gene is TRBJ1-6, the V gene TRBV7-2; D gene uncertain. CDR1 and CDR2 (germline): SGHTA, FQGNSA. CDR3 size: 14 residues. The germline V and J ends were trimmed by 0 bases and 10 bases, with 10 bases remaining between them. The CDR3 nucleotides read TGTGCCAGCAGCTTAGCGTTTGGCAGCTCACCCCTCCACTTT. Translated: CASSLAFGSSPLHF.

The chain has TRBV20-1 and TRBJ2-1, with D possibly TRBD1 on 7 matching bases. The CDR3 consists of 13 residues. Trimming shortened V by 4 bases and J by 5 bases, and 12 bases separated the two germline ends. The germline V gene encodes CDR1 DFQATT and CDR2 SNEGSKA (reference sequence). CDR3 DNA sequence: TGCAGTGCTAACAGGGGACTCAACAATGAGCAGTTCTTC. Amino acid sequence: CSANRGLNNEQFF.

By sample fraction, this clonotype is medium-sized. The chain employs TRBV12-3 or TRBV12-4 and TRBJ2-3; D might be TRBD2 (6 bases). V was pared by 10 bases and J by 0 bases, with 11 bases between. The CDR3 spans 13 residues. DNA of the CDR3: TGTGCCACCAGGGAGGATAGCACAGATACGCAGTATTTT. It translates to CATREDSTDTQYF.

The J gene is TRBJ2-5, the V gene TRBV24-1, with TRBD2 matching 12 bases. V lost 6 bases to trimming and J lost 0 bases; unmatched junction nucleotides: 4. CDR3 length: 16 residues. The germline V gene encodes CDR1 KGHDR and CDR2 SFDVKD. The CDR3 DNA is TGTGCCACCAGTTCCGGACTAGCGGGGTACCAAGAGACCCAGTACTTC. Amino acids: CATSSGLAGYQETQYF.

CDR3 nucleotides: TGTGCCAGCAGCCAACCAAGGTGGGGGTCCACCTACGAGCAGTACTTC. Translating gives CASSQPRWGSTYEQYF. The gene calls are TRBV5-8 and TRBJ2-7; possibly TRBD1 or TRBD2 for D (5 bases each). The CDR3 extends over 16 amino acids. CDR1 SGHTS and CDR2 YDEGEE come from the germline V gene. Trimming removed 4 bases at V and 2 bases at J, with 19 bases between.

This clonotype is labeled medium-sized. This chain connects TRBV19 to TRBJ1-1, with 9 bases lining up with TRBD1. V shed 4 bases, J shed 0 bases, and the junction held 9 bases outside the gene matches. This CDR3 region has 17 residues. Germline CDR1 reads LNHDA; CDR2 reads SQIVND (reference sequence). DNA for the CDR3: TGTGCCAGTAGTAAGCCCCGACAGGGGGTCATGAACACTGAAGCTTTCTTT. It yields the protein CASSKPRQGVMNTEAFF.

By proportion, this clonotype is medium-sized. The chain recombines TRBV6-2 or TRBV6-3 with TRBJ2-2, with D unresolved. Per the germline V gene, CDR1 is MNHEY and CDR2 is SVGEGT. The CDR3 consists of 15 residues. The germline V and J ends were trimmed by 4 bases and 6 bases, with 15 bases remaining between them. CDR3 amino acids: CASSLSRFSSGELFF. CDR3 in DNA: TGTGCCAGCAGTTTGTCCCGGTTCTCGTCCGGGGAGCTGTTTTTT.

This clonotype qualifies as medium-sized. CDR3 DNA sequence: TGTGCCAGCAGTTACTCGGGGGAAGGGGGCTTAAGGGGCTACACCTTC. Protein sequence: CASSYSGEGGLRGYTF. The V gene is TRBV6-5, the J gene TRBJ1-2, with TRBD1 matching over 7 bases. Trimming removed 0 bases from V and 8 bases from J; junction bases left unmatched: 12. This CDR3 is 16 amino acids long. Germline V gene sequence: CDR1 MNHEY, CDR2 SVGAGI.

As for this clonotype: Possible read error: a much larger clone is one base away. This rearrangement joins TRBV7-6 to TRBJ1-3; 8 bases align to TRBD1. CDR1 and CDR2 (germline): SGHVS, FNYEAQ. This CDR3 spans 17 amino acids. This CDR3 reads CASSLSGQAGSGNNIYF. The CDR3, as DNA: TGTGCCAGCAGCTTATCGGGACAGGCGGGCTCTGGAAACAACATATATTTT.

This chain joins TRBV6-5 and TRBJ1-6, with D maybe TRBD1 (6 bases). Trimming took 2 bases from V and 10 from J, leaving 21 bases between them. Germline CDR1 reads MNHEY; CDR2 reads SVGAGI. The CDR3 sequence is 17 residues long. CDR3 in amino acids: CASSYGGDITKRSPLHF. DNA of the CDR3: TGTGCCAGCAGTTACGGAGGGGACATCACAAAGAGGTCACCCCTCCACTTT.

This clonotype has a handful of counts. This chain joins TRBV5-4 and TRBJ1-2; unclear D gene. Per germline, CDR1 SGHNT and CDR2 YYREEE (reference sequence). This CDR3 spans 12 amino acids. V lost 0 bases, J lost 8 bases, and 8 bases lay in between. The CDR3, as DNA: TGTGCCAGCAGCTTGGAACTAGGGGGCTACACCTTC. Protein sequence: CASSLELGGYTF.

Relative to its sample, this clonotype is large. The CDR3 sequence: CASTDPAATGELFF. For the CDR3, the DNA is TGTGCCAGTACCGATCCCGCGGCCACCGGGGAGCTGTTTTTT. The chain joins TRBV19 to TRBJ2-2; no firm D call. Germline-derived CDR1 and CDR2 are LNHDA and SQIVND (reference sequence). There are 14 residues in the CDR3. V lost 7 bases and J 4 bases, leaving 13 bases between the germline ends.

The chain links TRBV19 to TRBJ2-5; 9 positions agree with TRBD1. The CDR3 totals 15 residues. V lost 4 bases, J lost 5 bases, and 8 bases stayed unmatched. CDR1 LNHDA and CDR2 SQIVND come from the germline V gene (reference sequence). DNA for the CDR3: TGTGCCAGTAGTAATAGTCCGGGACAGGGCGAGACCCAGTACTTC. This encodes CASSNSPGQGETQYF.

This rearrangement joins TRBV12-3 or TRBV12-4 to TRBJ2-7, with 7 bases lining up with TRBD2. V trimming: 5 bases; J trimming: 9 bases; junction bases outside the gene matches: 7. The CDR3 extends over 12 amino acids. The CDR3, as DNA: TGTGCCAGCAGTCTCCCCAGGGAGGGGCAGTACTTC. Translating it yields CASSLPREGQYF.

With regard to this clonotype: This could be a read error, since a much larger clone is one nucleotide away. This chain connects TRBV29-1 to TRBJ1-1; 11 nucleotides match TRBD1. With 5 bases clipped from V and 4 bases from J, the junction kept 9 bases outside the gene matches. This CDR3 region has 15 residues. The germline V gene has CDR1 SQVTM and CDR2 ANQGSEA. The CDR3 here is CSVPEGGTGGTEAFF. The CDR3 bases are TGCAGCGTTCCAGAGGGGGGGACAGGGGGCACTGAAGCTTTCTTT.

This clonotype qualifies as medium-sized (0.01 to 0.1%). J is TRBJ2-7 and V is TRBV5-5, with D possibly matching TRBD2 (5 bases). The germline V gene encodes CDR1 SGHKS and CDR2 YYEKEE (reference sequence). The germline V and J ends were trimmed by 7 bases and 2 bases, with 16 bases remaining between them. The CDR3 has 14 residues. The CDR3: CASSPWAGTYEQYF. Here the CDR3 DNA reads TGTGCCAGCTCCCCCTGGGCGGGCACCTACGAGCAGTACTTC.

On this clonotype: A much larger clone differs from this one at a single base, so this may be a read error. The chain uses TRBV18 and TRBJ1-2, with D unresolved. The CDR3 covers 13 residues. CDR1 is KGHSH and CDR2 is LQKENI in the germline V gene. The CDR3 DNA follows: TGTGCCAGCACACCTACCGCGGCTGTGGGCTACACCTTC. Protein sequence: CASTPTAAVGYTF.

The chain joins TRBV10-1 to TRBJ1-4; TRBD1 agrees at 8 bases. The CDR3 runs to 13 residues. V was pared by 10 bases and J by 3 bases, with 4 bases of the junction left unmatched. Germline V gene lookup returns CDR1 WNHNN and CDR2 SYGVQD (reference sequence). DNA for the CDR3: TGCGCCAACCAGGGGGCAGCTAATGAAAAACTGTTTTTT. Translating it yields CANQGAANEKLFF.

V is TRBV5-5 and J is TRBJ2-5; unclear D gene. Germline V gene data show CDR1 as SGHKS and CDR2 as YYEKEE (reference sequence). The CDR3 runs to 12 residues. Here the CDR3 DNA reads TGTGGCAGAAGCTTCCTCCAAGAGACCCAGTACTTC. It yields the protein CGRSFLQETQYF.